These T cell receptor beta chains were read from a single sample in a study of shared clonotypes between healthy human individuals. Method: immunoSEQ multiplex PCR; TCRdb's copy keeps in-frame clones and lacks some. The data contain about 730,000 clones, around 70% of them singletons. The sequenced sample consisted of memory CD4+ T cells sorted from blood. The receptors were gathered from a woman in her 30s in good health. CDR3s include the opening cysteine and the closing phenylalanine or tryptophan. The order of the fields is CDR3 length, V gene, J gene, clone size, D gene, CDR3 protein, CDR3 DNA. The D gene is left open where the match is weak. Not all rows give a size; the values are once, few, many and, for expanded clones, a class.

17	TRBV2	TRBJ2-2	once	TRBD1	CASSEFGWDRDTGELFF	TGTGCCAGCAGTGAATTTGGTTGGGACAGGGACACCGGGGAGCTGTTTTTT
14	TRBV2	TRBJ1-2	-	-	CASSEARQGSGYTF	TGTGCCAGCAGTGAAGCGCGGCAGGGTAGCGGCTACACCTTC
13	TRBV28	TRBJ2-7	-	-	CASSSVQEDEQYF	TGTGCCAGCAGTTCAGTTCAAGAGGACGAGCAGTACTTC
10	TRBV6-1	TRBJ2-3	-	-	CARHPDTQYF	TGTGCCCGCCACCCAGATACGCAGTATTTT
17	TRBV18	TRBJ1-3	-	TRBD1	CASSPRVAGGSGNTIYF	TGTGCCAGCTCACCACGGGTGGCAGGGGGATCTGGAAACACCATATATTTT
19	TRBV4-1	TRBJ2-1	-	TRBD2	CASSRIILAGVRINNEQFF	TGCGCCAGCAGCCGAATTATCTTAGCGGGAGTTAGGATTAATAATGAGCAGTTCTTC
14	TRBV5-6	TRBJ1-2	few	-	CASSLAGLRGGYTF	TGTGCCAGCAGCTTGGCCGGCCTAAGGGGTGGCTACACCTTC
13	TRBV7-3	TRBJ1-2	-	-	CASSLADNYGYTF	TGTGCCAGCAGCTTAGCCGACAACTATGGCTACACCTTC
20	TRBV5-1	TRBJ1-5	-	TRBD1	CASSNRDSSIQGNSNQPQHF	TGCGCCAGCAGCAACCGGGACAGCTCAATACAAGGCAATAGCAATCAGCCCCAGCATTTT
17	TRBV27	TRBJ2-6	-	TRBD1	CASSFQYRGAGANVLTF	TGTGCCAGCAGTTTTCAGTACAGGGGAGCTGGGGCCAACGTCCTGACTTTC
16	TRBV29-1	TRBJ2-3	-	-	CSVGDLGGVNTDTQYF	TGCAGCGTTGGTGATTTGGGGGGAGTCAACACAGATACGCAGTATTTT
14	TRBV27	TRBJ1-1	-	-	CASSLRPLGTEAFF	TGTGCCAGCAGTTTAAGACCCTTGGGCACTGAAGCTTTCTTT
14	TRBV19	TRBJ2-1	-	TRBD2	CASRSLAGDSEQFF	TGTGCCAGTAGATCTCTCGCGGGAGATTCCGAGCAGTTCTTC
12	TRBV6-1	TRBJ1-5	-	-	CASSERVQPQHF	TGTGCCAGCAGCGAGAGGGTTCAGCCCCAGCATTTT
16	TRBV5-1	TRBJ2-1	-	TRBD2	CASSLDGTSAYNEQFF	TGCGCCAGCAGCTTGGACGGGACTAGCGCCTACAATGAGCAGTTCTTC
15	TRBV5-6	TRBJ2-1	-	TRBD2	CASSLISGRRNEQFF	TGTGCCAGCAGCTTAATTAGCGGGAGGAGAAATGAGCAGTTCTTC
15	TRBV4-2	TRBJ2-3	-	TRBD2	CASSQMGGSTDTQYF	TGTGCCAGCAGCCAAATGGGAGGGAGCACAGATACGCAGTATTTT
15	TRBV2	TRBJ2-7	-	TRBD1	CASRKGGTGASEQYF	TGTGCCAGCAGAAAGGGGGGGACAGGGGCCTCGGAGCAGTACTTC
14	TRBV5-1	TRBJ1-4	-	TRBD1	CASSPGDRSEKLFF	TGCGCCAGCAGCCCGGGGGACAGGAGTGAAAAACTGTTTTTT
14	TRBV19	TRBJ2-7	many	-	CASSAQGRVNEQYF	TGTGCCAGTAGTGCACAGGGTCGGGTCAACGAGCAGTACTTC
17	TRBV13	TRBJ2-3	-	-	CASSLVGIEWSTDTQYF	TGTGCCAGCAGCTTAGTCGGGATAGAGTGGAGTACAGATACGCAGTATTTT
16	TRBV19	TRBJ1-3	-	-	CASSTPGQLSGNTIYF	TGTGCCAGTAGTACCCCCGGACAGCTCTCTGGAAACACCATATATTTT
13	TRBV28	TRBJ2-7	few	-	CASSLYRQAEQYF	TGTGCCAGCAGTTTATACCGACAGGCCGAGCAGTACTTC
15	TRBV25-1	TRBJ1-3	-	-	CASSEYGGIGNTIYF	TGTGCCAGCAGTGAATACGGGGGAATTGGAAACACCATATATTTT
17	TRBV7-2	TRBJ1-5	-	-	CASSFTGDTTSNQPQHF	TGTGCCAGCAGCTTTACCGGCGACACAACAAGCAATCAGCCCCAGCATTTT
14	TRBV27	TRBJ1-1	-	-	CASSFFREGTEAFF	TGTGCCAGCAGTTTTTTCAGGGAGGGAACTGAAGCTTTCTTT
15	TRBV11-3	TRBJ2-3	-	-	CASSSSSPDTDTQYF	TGTGCCAGCAGCTCCAGTTCCCCTGACACAGATACGCAGTATTTT
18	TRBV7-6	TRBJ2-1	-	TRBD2	CASSQYLAGGPGHNEQFF	TGTGCCAGCAGCCAGTATTTAGCGGGAGGGCCGGGGCACAATGAGCAGTTCTTC
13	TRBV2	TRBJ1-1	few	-	CASSDGGGDEAFF	TGTGCCAGCAGTGACGGGGGCGGTGATGAAGCTTTCTTT
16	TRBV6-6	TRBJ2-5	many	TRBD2	CASSPRLAGDQETQYF	TGTGCCAGCAGTCCCCGACTAGCGGGAGACCAAGAGACCCAGTACTTC
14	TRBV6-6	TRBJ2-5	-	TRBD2	CACRGEAGEETQYF	TGTGCCTGCCGGGGAGAGGCGGGAGAGGAGACCCAGTACTTC
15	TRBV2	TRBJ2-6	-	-	CASRVLVSGANVLTF	TGTGCCAGCAGGGTTCTGGTGTCTGGGGCCAACGTCCTGACTTTC
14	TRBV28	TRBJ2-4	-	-	CASSLVQGKNIQYF	TGTGCCAGCAGTCTCGTACAGGGAAAAAACATTCAGTACTTC
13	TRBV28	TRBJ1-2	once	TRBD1	CASTVGQGYGYTF	TGTGCCAGCACCGTCGGACAGGGCTATGGCTACACCTTC
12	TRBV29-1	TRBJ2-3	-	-	CSGTGSTDTQYF	TGCAGCGGGACTGGTAGCACAGATACGCAGTATTTT
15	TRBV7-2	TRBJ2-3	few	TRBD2	CASSSSGRAPDTQYF	TGTGCCAGCAGCTCCAGCGGGAGGGCCCCAGATACGCAGTATTTT
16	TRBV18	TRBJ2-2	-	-	CASSPPGFSTTGELFF	TGTGCCAGCTCACCACCAGGATTCTCCACCACCGGGGAGCTGTTTTTT
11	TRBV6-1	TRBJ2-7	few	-	CASTYTYEQYF	TGTGCCAGCACCTACACCTACGAGCAGTACTTC
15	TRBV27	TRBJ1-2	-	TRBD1	CASSLEQGASYGYTF	TGTGCCAGCAGTTTGGAACAGGGGGCCTCCTATGGCTACACCTTC
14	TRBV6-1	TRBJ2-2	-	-	CASSAIILSGELFF	TGTGCCAGCAGTGCGATCATCCTGTCCGGGGAGCTGTTTTTT
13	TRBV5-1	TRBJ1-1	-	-	CASSLPGFGEAFF	TGCGCCAGCAGCTTACCCGGGTTCGGTGAAGCTTTCTTT
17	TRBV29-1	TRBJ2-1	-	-	CSVPKGGGRSIYNEQFF	TGCAGCGTTCCCAAGGGTGGGGGGCGGAGCATCTACAATGAGCAGTTCTTC
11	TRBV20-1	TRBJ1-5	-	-	CSVGRRGAQHF	TGCAGTGTCGGACGGCGTGGAGCCCAGCATTTT